Listed here is a single T cell receptor beta chain. The junction departs from germline at one end; a sequencing error may be responsible. Distinct nucleotide sequences in the sample also encode this CDR3. These data belong to a study of shared T cell receptors in the human thymus. Repertoires were generated with immunoSEQ multiplex PCR, while TCRdb's copy carries only in-frame clones and drops some. The sample has hundreds of thousands of clones, 75% to 90% seen once; the top ten hold approximately 0.01%. In addition, the sample was reused for a study of human thymus T cells. That paper notes: Donation was from healthy Finnish infants who were having corrective surgery that addressed congenital heart defects. Thymic tissue was derived from resections collected during corrective heart surgery. Repertoires sampled from thymus and blood appeared biased in V and J gene usage.

The origin of this receptor is a girl in the first two years of life with a congenital heart defect. The sequencing sample was made of thymocytes.

The CDR3 DNA is TGCGCCAGCTCAGATGTCTGCGTGATACAGGCAAGCTATGGCTACACCTTC. Its translation is CASSDVCVIQASYGYTF. The chain couples TRBV18 to TRBJ1-2, with a weak D call TRBD1 (5 bases). There are 17 residues in the CDR3. Germline assignment: CDR1 KGHSH and CDR2 LQKENI.